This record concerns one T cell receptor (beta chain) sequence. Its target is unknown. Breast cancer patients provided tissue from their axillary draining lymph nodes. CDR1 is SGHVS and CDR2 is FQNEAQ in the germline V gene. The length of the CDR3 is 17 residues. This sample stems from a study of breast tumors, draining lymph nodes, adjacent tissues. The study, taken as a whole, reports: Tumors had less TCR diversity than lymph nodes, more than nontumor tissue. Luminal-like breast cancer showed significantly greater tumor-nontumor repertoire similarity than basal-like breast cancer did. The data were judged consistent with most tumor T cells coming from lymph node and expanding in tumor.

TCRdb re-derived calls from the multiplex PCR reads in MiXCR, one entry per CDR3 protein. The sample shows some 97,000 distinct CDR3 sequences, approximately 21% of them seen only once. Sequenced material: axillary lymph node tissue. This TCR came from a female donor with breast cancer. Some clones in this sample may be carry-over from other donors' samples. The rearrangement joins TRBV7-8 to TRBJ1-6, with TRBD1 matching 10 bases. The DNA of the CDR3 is TGTACCCGCAGCTTAGGACTCGGGACAGGGGTAAATTCACCCCTCCACTTT. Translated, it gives CTRSLGLGTGVNSPLHF.